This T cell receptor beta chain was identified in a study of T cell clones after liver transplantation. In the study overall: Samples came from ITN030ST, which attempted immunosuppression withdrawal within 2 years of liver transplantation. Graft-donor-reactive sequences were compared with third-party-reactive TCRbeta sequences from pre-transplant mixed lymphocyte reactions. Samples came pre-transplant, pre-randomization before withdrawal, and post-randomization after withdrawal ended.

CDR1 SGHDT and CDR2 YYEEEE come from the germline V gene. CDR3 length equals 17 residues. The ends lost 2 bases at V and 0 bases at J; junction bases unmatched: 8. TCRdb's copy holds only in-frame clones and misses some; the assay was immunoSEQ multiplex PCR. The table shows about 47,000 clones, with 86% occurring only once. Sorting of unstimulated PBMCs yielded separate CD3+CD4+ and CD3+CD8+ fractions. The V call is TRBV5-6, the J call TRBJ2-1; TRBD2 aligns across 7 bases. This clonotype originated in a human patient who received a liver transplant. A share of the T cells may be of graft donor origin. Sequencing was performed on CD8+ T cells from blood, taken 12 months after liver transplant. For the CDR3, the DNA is TGTGCCAGCAGCTTTAGGAGCGGGGCCCCCTCCTACAATGAGCAGTTCTTC. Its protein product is CASSFRSGAPSYNEQFF.